This TCR beta chain was found in a study of T cell changes during pregnancy in multiple sclerosis. Sequencing was performed with immunoSEQ multiplex PCR; in TCRdb, only in-frame clones are kept and a portion is missing. The sample consists of 40,000 to 55,000 clones, approximately 94% of them appearing once. CDR1 SGHTA and CDR2 FQGNSA come from the germline V gene. The V and J ends lost 2 bases and 2 bases respectively, with 10 bases between them. The CDR3 covers 15 residues. The source was CD4+ T cells from peripheral blood mononuclear cells, collected before pregnancy. The sequence was collected from a female donor with multiple sclerosis, enrolled in a pregnancy study. This chain connects TRBV7-2 to TRBJ1-5; D remains ambiguous. In DNA, the CDR3 is TGTGCCAGCAGCTTAATGTCGTCCGGCAATCAGCCCCAGCATTTT. Residues: CASSLMSSGNQPQHF.